The next 5 T cell receptor beta chains were all read from a single sample in a study of cytomegalovirus exposure and HLA in healthy donors. Method: immunoSEQ multiplex PCR; TCRdb's copy keeps in-frame clones and lacks some. Seen here are approximately 58,000 clones, 85% to 95% observed once, and the top ten hold approximately 6.4%. Sequenced material: PBMCs. The receptors originated from a young woman in good health and CMV-seropositive.

This clone appeared a single time. The chain uses TRBV27 and TRBJ2-7, with TRBD2 matching over 8 bases. Germline assignment: CDR1 MNHEY and CDR2 SMNVEV (reference sequence). V trimming: 3 bases; J trimming: 6 bases; junction bases outside the gene matches: 4. CDR3 length equals 13 residues. The CDR3 here is CASSFSGSSEQYF. CDR3 DNA sequence: TGTGCCAGCAGTTTCAGCGGGAGTTCCGAGCAGTACTTC.

The gene calls are TRBV2 and TRBJ2-7; no definite D call. Germline CDR1 SNHLY, CDR2 FYNNEI. CDR3 length: 15 residues. Trimming took 7 bases from V and 1 from J, leaving 17 bases between them. Written as DNA, the CDR3 is TGTGCCAGCACCCCGTCGGCGGCTGTATCCTACGAGCAGTACTTC. Protein product: CASTPSAAVSYEQYF.

The chain combines TRBV4-3 with TRBJ2-6; D uncertain. CDR1 and CDR2 (germline): LGHNA, YSLEER. The V end was cut by 1 base, the J end by 0 bases, with 7 bases between. This CDR3 has 16 amino acids. CDR3 loop: CASSQGYTSGANVLTF. CDR3 bases: TGCGCCAGCAGCCAAGGATACACCTCTGGGGCCAACGTCCTGACTTTC.

The J gene is TRBJ1-1, the V gene TRBV28, with TRBD1 matching 9 bases. The CDR3 is 18 residues long. V shed 3 bases and J 4 bases; nucleotides not matched to a gene: 15. CDR1 MDHEN and CDR2 SYDVKM come from the germline V gene. CDR3 protein: CASSFYPSTGTGSTEAFF. The CDR3 nucleotides read TGTGCCAGCAGTTTCTACCCATCGACAGGGACAGGGAGCACTGAAGCTTTCTTT.

This clone has only a few counts. The chain is built from TRBV25-1 and TRBJ2-7, with 9 nucleotides matching TRBD1. Germline V gives CDR1 MGHDK, CDR2 SYGVNS. The CDR3 spans 15 residues. The V segment lost 6 bases and the J segment 0 bases; nucleotides outside the gene matches: 6. The CDR3 reads CASSDDRGDSYEQYF. The CDR3 nucleotides read TGTGCCAGCAGCGATGACAGGGGGGACTCCTACGAGCAGTACTTC.